This T cell receptor beta chain was captured in a study of identical twins. Regarding the study as a whole: Reduced insertions were recorded for abundant cord blood beta clonotypes, with no such pattern in memory repertoires. The study drew conclusions from cross-sectional statistical analysis, not from following the same donors.

This clonotype showed up just a few times. Its antigen is not known. Germline values: CDR1 KGHSH, CDR2 LQKENI. CDR3 length: 16 residues. Deletions cut 3 bases from V and 0 bases from J, with 12 bases between. Each cDNA held unique molecular identifiers, and template switching gave it a universal primer site. TCRdb ran MiXCR on the 5' RACE reads and lists one entry per CDR3 protein. The table lists about 660,000 distinct CDR3 sequences, 8.6% of them singletons. This sample also appeared in a second study, on yellow fever vaccine responses in identical twins. That work states: Vaccine T cell responses of twins reportedly seemed partly convergent and partly personalized.

The chain recombines TRBV18 with TRBJ2-4; D remains ambiguous. The sequence derives from a woman under 30 in good health. Sequencing was performed on PBMCs. The CDR3 nucleotides are TGTGCCAGCTCACCGACTCTTGCCCTAGCCAAAAACATTCAGTACTTC. This sequence encodes CASSPTLALAKNIQYF.